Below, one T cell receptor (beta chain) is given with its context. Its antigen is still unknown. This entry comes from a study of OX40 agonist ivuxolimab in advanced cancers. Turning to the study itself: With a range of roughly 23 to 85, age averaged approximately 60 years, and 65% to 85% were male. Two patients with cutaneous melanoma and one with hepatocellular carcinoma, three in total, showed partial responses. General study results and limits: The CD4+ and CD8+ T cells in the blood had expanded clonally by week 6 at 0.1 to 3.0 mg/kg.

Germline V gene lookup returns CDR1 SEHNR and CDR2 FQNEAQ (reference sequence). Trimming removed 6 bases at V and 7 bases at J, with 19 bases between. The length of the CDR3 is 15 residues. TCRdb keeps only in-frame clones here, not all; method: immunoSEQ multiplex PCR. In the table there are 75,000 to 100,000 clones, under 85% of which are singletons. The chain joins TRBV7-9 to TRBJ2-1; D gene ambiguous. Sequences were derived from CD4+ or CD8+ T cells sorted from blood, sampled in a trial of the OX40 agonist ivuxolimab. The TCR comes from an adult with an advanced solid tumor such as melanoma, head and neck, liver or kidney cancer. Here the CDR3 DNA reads TGTGCCAGCAGTCTTGACCCCTATCCTGGTAATGAGCAGTTCTTC. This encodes CASSLDPYPGNEQFF.